This paragraph covers one T cell receptor (beta chain) sequence. The antigen is not known. Each cDNA molecule carried a unique molecular identifier. TCRdb recomputed calls from the 5' RACE reads with MiXCR, one row per CDR3 protein. The data show 45,000 to 55,000 distinct CDR3 sequences, around 10% seen once. The CDR3 consists of 14 residues. The germline gives CDR1 LGHDT, CDR2 YNNKEL (reference sequence). Trimming took 1 base from V and 1 from J, leaving 8 bases between them. These data belong to a study of early T cells in non-severe SARS-CoV-2 infection. Study-wide context: Sequencing input comprised bulk RNA from unsorted whole blood; chain pairing was not available.

Points from the study as a whole: Clonotype matching in VDJdb favored anti-spike CD8 responses and did not capture private and CD4 specificities.

This sequence was found in an adult who was a healthcare worker with PCR-confirmed SARS-CoV-2 infection or an uninfected control (not recorded which). The specimen sequenced was whole blood. The chain joins TRBV3-1 to TRBJ2-7; D unclear. CDR3 amino acids: CASSQGSGSYEQYF. CDR3 DNA: TGTGCCAGCAGCCAAGGGTCAGGATCCTACGAGCAGTACTTC.